This T cell receptor beta chain emerged from a study of response to subunit inactivated influenza vaccine. In TCRdb, the RT-PCR reads were re-called with MiXCR into one record per CDR3 protein. Of around 580,000 distinct CDR3 sequences detected, about 14% appear once; the ten largest clones hold around 10%. The CDR3 loop spans 14 amino acids. With 11 bases removed from V and 10 bases from J, the gap between germline ends came to 24 bases. Germline CDR1 SEHNR, CDR2 FQNEAQ (reference sequence). The gene calls are TRBV7-9 and TRBJ2-1; D may match TRBD1 or TRBD2 (5 bases each). The sequencing here drew on PBMCs from blood, taken about 12 days after vaccination. The source of this sequence is a man in his forties or fifties who received an inactivated influenza vaccine. The CDR3 loop is CAGGVGERTKEQFF. The DNA of the CDR3 is TGTGCCGGTGGGGTCGGGGAGAGGACAAAGGAGCAGTTCTTC. Based on the CDR3 plus reference TRBV7-9 and TRBJ2-1, the full variable domain is DTGVSQNPRHKITKRGQNVTFRCDPISEHNRLYWYRQTLGQGPEFLTYFQNEAQLEKSRLLSDRFSAERPKGSFSTLEIQRTEQGDSAMYLCAGGVGERTKEQFFGPGTRLTVL.